Detailed here is one T cell receptor beta chain. Other DNA sequences in this specimen translate into the identical CDR3. Deep-level running was used for the assay. TCRdb keeps only in-frame clones here, not all; method: immunoSEQ multiplex PCR. This sample has more than 2 million clones; nearly 97% occur once, and the top ten carry around 0.13%. Germline V gene sequence: CDR1 SEHNR, CDR2 FQNEAQ (reference sequence). V was cut by 2 bases and J by 0 bases, with 7 bases left in between. The CDR3 spans 15 residues. This entry comes from a study of shared clonotypes between healthy human individuals. The sample comprised naive CD4+ T cells sorted from blood. As to subset: CD45RA+ positively selected. The rearrangement joins TRBV7-9 to TRBJ2-2; the D gene could be TRBD1 or TRBD2 (5 bases each). The receptor's source is a man aged 18-30 years in good health. CDR3 protein: CASSLRGPNTGELFF. DNA for the CDR3: TGTGCCAGCAGCTTAAGGGGACCGAACACCGGGGAGCTGTTTTTT.